Below, 10 T cell receptor beta chains from the same sample are listed, as sequenced in a study of blood T cell repertoires in COVID-19. Sequencing used immunoSEQ multiplex PCR; TCRdb keeps in-frame clones, though not all of them. This sample has roughly 57,000 clones, with over 60% found just once. The specimen sequenced was peripheral blood. These receptors were collected from a man aged 25-45 years with COVID-19, enrolled during active disease.

The V and J genes are TRBV5-6 and TRBJ1-3, with TRBD1 matching over 7 bases. The CDR3 totals 18 residues. Unmatched junction bases numbered 13, after V lost 4 bases and J lost 0 bases. Germline values: CDR1 SGHDT, CDR2 YYEEEE. The CDR3 DNA reads TGTGCCAGCAGCCCAGGGGGGACAAGGGCTTACTCTGGAAACACCATATATTTT. Residues: CASSPGGTRAYSGNTIYF. Looking up the rest from reference TRBV5-6 and TRBJ1-3 gives the full variable domain: DAGVTQSPTHLIKTRGQQVTLRCSPKSGHDTVSWYQQALGQGPQFIFQYYEEEERQRGNFPDRFSGHQFPNYSSELNVNALLLGDSALYLCASSPGGTRAYSGNTIYFGEGSWLTVV.

This clone was counted only a few times. This chain uses TRBV28 with TRBJ1-2, with 9 bases fitting TRBD1. The length of the CDR3 is 12 residues. CDR1 and CDR2 (germline): MDHEN, SYDVKM. Trimming took 6 bases from V and 8 from J; bases not matched to a gene: 4. In DNA form, the CDR3 reads TGTGCCAGCAGCAGGACAGGGGAGGGCTACACCTTC. Its translation: CASSRTGEGYTF.

This chain uses TRBV6-2 or TRBV6-3 with TRBJ2-3; possible D gene TRBD2, 5 bases. CDR3 length equals 16 residues. The germline CDR1 and CDR2 sequences are MNHEY and SVGEGT. V shed 6 bases and J shed 1 base, with 17 bases lying between them. CDR3 sequence: CASSLLGEPGTDTQYF. The CDR3 region has the DNA TGTGCCAGCAGCTTACTTGGGGAGCCGGGCACAGATACGCAGTATTTT.

V gene TRBV5-6 combines with J gene TRBJ1-5; tentative D call: TRBD1 (5 bases). V gave up 3 bases and J gave up 4 bases, with 11 bases separating them. The germline V gene has CDR1 SGHDT and CDR2 YYEEEE. The CDR3 loop spans 14 amino acids. This chain's CDR3 is CASSSATANQPQHF. DNA of the CDR3: TGTGCCAGCAGCTCAGCGACAGCTAATCAGCCCCAGCATTTT.

The CDR3 sequence is CATSDTNTGELFF. The CDR3 DNA reads as TGTGCCACCTCAGACACCAACACCGGGGAGCTGTTTTTT. The chain links TRBV19 to TRBJ2-2; D is undetermined. V was trimmed by 10 bases and J by 2 bases, leaving 11 bases between them. Per germline, CDR1 LNHDA and CDR2 SQIVND (reference sequence). CDR3 length: 13 amino acids. Filled out from reference TRBV19 and TRBJ2-2, the complete variable domain reads DGGITQSPKYLFRKEGQNVTLSCEQNLNHDAMYWYRQDPGQGLRLIYYSQIVNDFQKGDIAEGYSVSREKKESFPLTVTSAQKNPTAFYLCATSDTNTGELFFGEGSRLTVL.

This clone appeared a few times. The V gene is TRBV28, the J gene TRBJ2-7; maybe TRBD1 (6 bases). The germline V and J ends were trimmed by 7 bases and 3 bases, with 28 bases remaining between them. The CDR3 sequence is 18 residues long. Germline values: CDR1 MDHEN, CDR2 SYDVKM. Here the CDR3 DNA reads TGTGCCAGCAAAAACTGGGACAAATTCAATTCCCAGTTCTACGAGCAGTACTTC. Translation: CASKNWDKFNSQFYEQYF.

The rearrangement joins TRBV10-2 to TRBJ1-4; no definite D call. Trimming left V 4 bases short and J 7 bases short, with 13 bases between. The germline CDR1 and CDR2 sequences are WSHSY and SAAADI. CDR3 length: 14 amino acids. CDR3 coding DNA: TGCGCCAGCAGTGGAGCGACCGCAAGTGAAAAACTGTTTTTT. This sequence encodes CASSGATASEKLFF.

The chain uses TRBV19 and TRBJ2-1; 15 nucleotides match TRBD2. Germline CDR1 is LNHDA and CDR2 is SQIVND (reference sequence). The CDR3 covers 16 residues. The J segment lost 6 bases and the V segment lost 5 bases, leaving 5 bases of the junction unmatched. CDR3 residues: CASSLGTSGGFNEQFF. The CDR3 nucleotides read TGTGCCAGTAGTCTCGGGACTAGCGGGGGGTTCAATGAGCAGTTCTTC.

J is TRBJ2-1 and V is TRBV14; the D gene is possibly TRBD2 (6 bases). Per germline, CDR1 SGHDN and CDR2 FVKESK. Trimming stripped 5 bases from V and 5 bases from J, with 13 bases between. The CDR3 spans 14 residues. The CDR3 nucleotides read TGTGCCAGCAGCTATGCGGGACCCCACAATGAGCAGTTCTTC. Protein sequence: CASSYAGPHNEQFF.

This clone came up a few times. The gene calls are TRBV10-3 and TRBJ2-5, with 8 bases matching TRBD1. The CDR3 spans 15 residues. The germline CDR1 and CDR2 sequences are ENHRY and SYGVKD. V was clipped by 0 bases and J by 1 base; unmatched bases: 1. The chain's CDR3 is CAISESDRAQETQYF. DNA for the CDR3: TGTGCCATCAGTGAGTCGGACAGGGCCCAAGAGACCCAGTACTTC.